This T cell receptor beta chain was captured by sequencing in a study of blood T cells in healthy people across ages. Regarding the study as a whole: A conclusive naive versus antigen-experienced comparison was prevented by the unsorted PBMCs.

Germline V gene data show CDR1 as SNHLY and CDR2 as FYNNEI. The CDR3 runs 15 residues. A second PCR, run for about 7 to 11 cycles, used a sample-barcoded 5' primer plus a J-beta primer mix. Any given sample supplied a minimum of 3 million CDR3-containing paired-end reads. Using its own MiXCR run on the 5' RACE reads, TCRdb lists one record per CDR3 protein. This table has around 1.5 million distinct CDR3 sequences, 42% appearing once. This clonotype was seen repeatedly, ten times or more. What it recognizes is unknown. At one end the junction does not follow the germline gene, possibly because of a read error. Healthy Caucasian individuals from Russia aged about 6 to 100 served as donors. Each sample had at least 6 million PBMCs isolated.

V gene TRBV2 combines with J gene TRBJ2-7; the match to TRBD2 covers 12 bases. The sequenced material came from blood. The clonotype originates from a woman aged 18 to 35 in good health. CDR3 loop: CASSGLAGGPYEQYF. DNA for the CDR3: TGCGCCAGCAGTGGGCTAGCGGGAGGGCCCTACGAGCAGTACTTC.